The rows below give T cell receptor beta chains drawn from one sample of a study of blood T cell repertoires in COVID-19. Method: immunoSEQ multiplex PCR; TCRdb's copy keeps in-frame clones and lacks some. The repertoire holds roughly 87,000 clones, 86% seen once, with approximately 8.1% in the top ten. Sequences were obtained from peripheral blood. The receptors here all came from a man between 50 and 59 years old with active COVID-19. The CDR3 runs from the conserved cysteine through the conserved F or W. A D gene is named only where the DNA matches it firmly. Only part of the rows carry a size: once, few, many, or a class if the clone is expanded.

d_call,v_call,clone_size,j_call,cdr3_aa,cdr3_nt
TRBD1,TRBV6-5,once,TRBJ2-1,CASSRDREPLNEQFF,TGTGCCAGCAGTCGGGACAGGGAACCTCTCAATGAGCAGTTCTTC
TRBD1,TRBV2,NA,TRBJ2-2,CASRTEGARTGELFF,TGTGCCAGCAGGACCGAGGGGGCACGGACCGGGGAGCTGTTTTTT
NA,TRBV18,NA,TRBJ2-3,CASSPAIQDRPSGTDTQYF,TGTGCCAGCTCACCCGCAATACAGGACCGTCCCAGTGGCACAGATACGCAGTATTTT
NA,TRBV30,NA,TRBJ2-7,CAWSFTRTGEQYF,TGTGCCTGGAGTTTTACTAGAACGGGCGAGCAGTACTTC
NA,TRBV27,few,TRBJ2-1,CASRMTLSDGEQFF,TGTGCCAGCAGGATGACACTCTCCGACGGTGAGCAGTTCTTC
TRBD1,TRBV18,NA,TRBJ1-6,CASAPSGTGASWDSPLHF,TGTGCCAGCGCCCCTTCTGGGACAGGGGCCTCTTGGGATTCACCCCTCCACTTT
TRBD2,TRBV24-1,NA,TRBJ2-3,CATSGTLAGGVTDTQYF,TGTGCCACCAGTGGGACCCTCGCGGGAGGCGTCACAGATACGCAGTATTTT
TRBD1,TRBV9,NA,TRBJ2-7,CASSGTGGNEQYF,TGTGCCAGCAGCGGAACAGGGGGCAACGAGCAGTACTTC
TRBD2,TRBV3-1/TRBV3-2,NA,TRBJ2-5,CASSPRGGQETQYF,TGTGCCAGCAGCCCCCGGGGGGGCCAAGAGACCCAGTACTTC
NA,TRBV5-1,NA,TRBJ2-1,CASSFGGSDHEQFF,TGCGCCAGCAGCTTTGGAGGGAGTGATCATGAGCAGTTCTTC
NA,TRBV19,NA,TRBJ2-2,CASLGGAGELFF,TGTGCCTCTTTAGGGGGGGCCGGGGAGCTGTTTTTT
TRBD1,TRBV6-2/TRBV6-3,NA,TRBJ2-2,CASSDGQGDTGELFF,TGTGCCAGCAGCGACGGACAGGGGGACACCGGGGAGCTGTTTTTT
TRBD1,TRBV6-2/TRBV6-3,few,TRBJ1-5,CASSRQGGQPQHF,TGTGCCAGCAGCAGACAGGGAGGACAGCCCCAGCATTTT
TRBD2,TRBV9,NA,TRBJ2-1,CASSHGAGGRNEQFF,TGTGCCAGCAGCCACGGGGCGGGGGGGCGTAATGAGCAGTTCTTC
NA,TRBV5-4,once,TRBJ2-7,CASSLDEREQYF,TGTGCCAGCAGCTTGGACGAGCGGGAGCAGTACTTC
NA,TRBV2,NA,TRBJ1-5,CASRQTNQPQHF,TGTGCCAGCCGACAGACCAATCAGCCCCAGCATTTT
NA,TRBV7-2,NA,TRBJ1-5,CASSPRGGAQPQHF,TGTGCCAGCAGCCCTCGGGGCGGGGCTCAGCCCCAGCATTTT
NA,TRBV7-2,NA,TRBJ1-2,CASSLVGGDYGYTF,TGTGCCAGCAGCTTAGTTGGAGGGGACTATGGCTACACCTTC
NA,TRBV6-2/TRBV6-3,NA,TRBJ2-1,CASSQPLGAASPNEQFF,TGTGCCAGCAGCCAACCCCTAGGGGCAGCTTCCCCCAATGAGCAGTTCTTC
NA,TRBV6-5,NA,TRBJ2-7,CASSRQVKAYEQYF,TGTGCCAGTTCGAGACAGGTTAAGGCCTACGAGCAGTACTTC
TRBD2,TRBV28,once,TRBJ2-2,CASSTHTSGYTGELFF,TGTGCCAGCAGTACCCACACTAGCGGCTACACCGGGGAGCTGTTTTTT